This entry describes one T cell receptor beta chain. TCRdb called the RT-PCR reads again in MiXCR, with one record for every CDR3 protein. The sample yields about 200,000 distinct CDR3 sequences, roughly 38% seen once. The source of the sample is a study of patients and donors after allogeneic stem cell transplantation. This CDR3 region has 12 residues. The germline CDR1 and CDR2 sequences are GTSNPN and SVGIG (reference sequence). Trimming removed 8 bases at V and 7 bases at J, with 12 bases between. The chain has TRBV30 and TRBJ1-6; no definite D call. The specimen was blood, either unsorted or a sorted T cell fraction (not recorded which). The clonotype comes from a human donor who was either an allogeneic HSCT recipient or a stem cell or donor lymphocyte infusion donor (not recorded which). It is not recorded whose cells these are; they may come from a transplant donor. The CDR3 is CARAFSNSPLHF. The CDR3 nucleotides are TGTGCCCGGGCATTCTCAAATTCACCCCTCCACTTT.